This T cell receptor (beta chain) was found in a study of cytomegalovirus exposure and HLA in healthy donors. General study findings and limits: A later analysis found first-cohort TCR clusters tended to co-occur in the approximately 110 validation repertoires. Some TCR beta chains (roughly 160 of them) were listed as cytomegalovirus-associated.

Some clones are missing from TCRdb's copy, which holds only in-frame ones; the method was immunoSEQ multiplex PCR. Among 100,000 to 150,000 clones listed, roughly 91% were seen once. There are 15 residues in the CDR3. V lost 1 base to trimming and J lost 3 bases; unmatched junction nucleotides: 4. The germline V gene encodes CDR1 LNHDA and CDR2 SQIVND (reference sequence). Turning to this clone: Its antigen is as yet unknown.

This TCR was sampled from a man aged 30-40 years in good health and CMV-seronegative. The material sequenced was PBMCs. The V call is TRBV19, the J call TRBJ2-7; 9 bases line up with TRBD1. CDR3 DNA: TGTGCCAGTAGTATAGGAATGGGACAGGGCTACGAGCAGTACTTC. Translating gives CASSIGMGQGYEQYF.